This T cell receptor beta chain emerged from a study of identical twins. TCRdb re-derived calls from the 5' RACE reads in MiXCR, one entry per CDR3 protein. The sample has roughly 480,000 distinct CDR3 sequences, 24% seen once; the top ten hold over 2.5%. The V gene's germline CDR1 is SGHTA and CDR2 FQGNSA. CDR3 length equals 15 residues. The ends were cut back, 0 bases at V and 1 base at J, with 9 bases in the middle. These data were also reused for a study on T cells expressing NK-cell markers.

This receptor was identified in a woman aged 18-29 years in good health. The gene calls are TRBV7-2 and TRBJ1-1; no definite D call. Sequenced sample: CD4+ T cells sorted from blood. The CDR3 coding sequence is TGTGCCAGCAGCTTAGCGTCGGGCCGGAACACTGAAGCTTTCTTT. Translating gives CASSLASGRNTEAFF.